The 17 T cell receptor beta chains presented below share a single source sample, sequenced in a study of T cells after yellow fever vaccination. TCRdb analysed the 5' RACE reads with MiXCR anew, one entry per CDR3 protein. The table records about 63,000 distinct CDR3 sequences, approximately 7.4% of them present only once. The sequencing used CD8+ T cells sorted from PBMCs, collected 15 days after the yellow fever booster vaccination. These receptor sequences come from a man aged 30 to 39 who received the YFV17D yellow fever vaccine.

As concerns this clonotype: Being one base from a much bigger clone, this may be a read error. The chain couples TRBV9 to TRBJ2-3; weak D call: TRBD2 (6 bases). The CDR3 contains 16 residues. CDR1 is SGDLS and CDR2 is YYNGEE in the germline V gene. CDR3 sequence reads: CGSSFHSGEHTDTQYF. The CDR3 DNA sequence: TGTGGCAGCAGCTTCCATAGCGGAGAACACACAGATACGCAGTATTTT.

This clonotype has a count of ten or more. The chain combines TRBV5-1 with TRBJ2-2; perhaps TRBD2 as D (6 bases). CDR1 and CDR2 (germline): SGHRS, YFSETQ. V was clipped by 5 bases and J by 6 bases, with 20 bases between them. The CDR3 covers 16 residues. The DNA for the CDR3 is TGCGCCAGCAGTTTAACGCGGGGAACGGGTCCCGGGGAGCTGTTTTTT. This encodes CASSLTRGTGPGELFF.

Ten or more counts support this clonotype. The J gene is TRBJ2-5, the V gene TRBV24-1, with TRBD1 matching over 8 bases. J lost 3 bases, V lost 4 bases, and 3 bases had no gene match. Germline V lookup: CDR1 KGHDR, CDR2 SFDVKD. The CDR3 consists of 14 residues. The CDR3 DNA sequence: TGTGCCACCAGTGAGCCGACAGGGGAAGAGACCCAGTACTTC. It translates to CATSEPTGEETQYF.

The chain has TRBV6-1 and TRBJ2-2, with D uncertain. V lost 5 bases and J 10 bases, leaving 14 bases between the germline ends. Germline V lookup: CDR1 MNHNS, CDR2 SASEGT. CDR3 size: 13 residues. CDR3 region: CASSNLGESELFF. In nucleotides, the CDR3 is TGTGCCAGCAGTAATCTTGGGGAATCGGAGCTGTTTTTT.

This clonotype was counted at least ten times. J is TRBJ2-5 and V is TRBV4-1, with TRBD2 identical over 14 bases. This CDR3 is 18 amino acids long. The germline V gene encodes CDR1 MGHRA and CDR2 YSYEKL. J gave up 5 bases and V 1 base, and 9 bases lay outside the gene matches. CDR3 amino acids: CASSQAGLAGVLGETQYF. CDR3 coding DNA: TGCGCCAGCAGCCAAGCGGGACTAGCGGGAGTGCTTGGTGAGACCCAGTACTTC.

This clonotype was counted at least ten times. The V call is TRBV15, the J call TRBJ2-1; weak D call: TRBD1 (6 bases). V was cut by 3 bases and J by 9 bases, with 15 bases left in between. Looked up from germline, CDR1 is LNHNV and CDR2 is YYDKDF (reference sequence). The CDR3 contains 14 residues. The CDR3 DNA is TGTGCCACCAGCAGCCCCGTCTCAGGGGTTGAGCAGTTCTTC. Residues: CATSSPVSGVEQFF.

The chain is built from TRBV7-2 and TRBJ2-3, with a weak D call TRBD1 (6 bases). CDR3 length equals 14 residues. Germline V gene sequence: CDR1 SGHTA, CDR2 FQGNSA. V was clipped by 4 bases and J by 3 bases, with 11 bases between them. CDR3 in amino acids: CASSYVQGTDTQYF. Written as DNA, the CDR3 is TGTGCCAGCAGCTATGTACAGGGAACAGATACGCAGTATTTT.

This clonotype was observed many times. The chain recombines TRBV9 with TRBJ1-1; 7 bases are shared with TRBD1. Germline CDR1 is SGDLS and CDR2 is YYNGEE. The ends lost 3 bases at V and 6 bases at J; junction bases unmatched: 5. This CDR3 is 13 amino acids long. For the CDR3, the DNA is TGTGCCAGCAGCGCCGAGGGGGCCCCTGAAGCTTTCTTT. Its translation: CASSAEGAPEAFF.

This clonotype was observed at least ten times. The rearrangement uses TRBV7-9 and TRBJ1-1; no clear D gene. The CDR3 spans 14 residues. Deletions cut 5 bases from V and 6 bases from J, with 16 bases between. Germline CDR1 and CDR2: SEHNR and FQNEAQ (reference sequence). In DNA form, the CDR3 reads TGTGCCAGCAGCCCCGCGGACTCTGTCCCTGAAGCTTTCTTT. Protein sequence: CASSPADSVPEAFF.

This clonotype was counted at least ten times. The CDR3 nucleotides are TGTGCCAGCAGCTTCGTCCGTGGTGGGACAGATGAGCAGTTCTTC. Protein product: CASSFVRGGTDEQFF. The genes are TRBV5-5 and TRBJ2-1; 7 bases align to TRBD1. There are 15 residues in the CDR3. V shed 2 bases and J 8 bases; nucleotides not matched to a gene: 10. The germline CDR1 and CDR2 sequences are SGHKS and YYEKEE (reference sequence).

This clonotype was counted at least ten times. The rearrangement joins TRBV20-1 to TRBJ2-7, with no clear D. Germline lookup yields CDR1 DFQATT and CDR2 SNEGSKA (reference sequence). The CDR3 contains 15 residues. Trimming removed 0 bases at V and 7 bases at J, with 19 bases between. The CDR3 DNA reads TGCAGTGCTAGAGATCGATTAGCCGATTCTTCTGAGCAGTACTTC. Translated: CSARDRLADSSEQYF.

This clonotype was observed many times. This sequence joins TRBV12-3 or TRBV12-4 and TRBJ2-7; D is undetermined. V dropped 7 bases and J dropped 1 base, with 14 bases sitting between them. There are 14 residues in the CDR3. This CDR3 is CASTSDGSSYEQYF. Here the CDR3 DNA reads TGTGCCAGCACCTCGGACGGTTCGTCCTACGAGCAGTACTTC.

This clonotype appeared a few times. The J gene is TRBJ2-5, the V gene TRBV7-6; D tentatively fits TRBD1 or TRBD2 (5 bases each). The germline CDR1 and CDR2 sequences are SGHVS and FNYEAQ. The CDR3 consists of 13 residues. The V and J ends lost 8 bases and 1 base respectively, with 11 bases between them. The CDR3 sequence is CASGLGPQETQYF. The CDR3 coding sequence is TGTGCCAGCGGGTTGGGACCCCAAGAGACCCAGTACTTC.

This clonotype showed up many times. The chain employs TRBV5-6 and TRBJ2-4; D gene ambiguous. Germline CDR1 SGHDT, CDR2 YYEEEE. This CDR3 has 13 amino acids. Trimming took 7 bases from V and 1 from J, leaving 9 bases between them. The CDR3 here is CASALSAKNIQYF. The CDR3 region has the DNA TGTGCCAGCGCCCTGTCGGCCAAAAACATTCAGTACTTC.

This clonotype was seen repeatedly, ten times or more. The V and J genes are TRBV12-3 or TRBV12-4 and TRBJ2-7; D might be TRBD2 (6 bases). V was pared by 5 bases and J by 5 bases, with 16 bases between. The CDR3 contains 14 residues. As DNA, the CDR3 is TGTGCCAGCAGTCCCTTAGCCGGGGGTCACGAGCAGTACTTC. Protein: CASSPLAGGHEQYF.

This clonotype was found many times. As DNA, the CDR3 is TGTGCCAGCAGCTTAAGTGCCGACCAGTACTTC. This encodes CASSLSADQYF. The chain couples TRBV7-9 to TRBJ2-7; D uncertain. Per the germline V gene, CDR1 is SEHNR and CDR2 is FQNEAQ (reference sequence). Trimming cost V 2 bases and J 10 bases, with 9 bases left between them. The CDR3 runs 11 residues. The full variable domain, in which reference TRBV7-9 and TRBJ2-7 provide the parts outside the CDR3, is DTGVSQNPRHKITKRGQNVTFRCDPISEHNRLYWYRQTLGQGPEFLTYFQNEAQLEKSRLLSDRFSAERPKGSFSTLEIQRTEQGDSAMYLCASSLSADQYFGPGTRLTVT.

This clonotype was found many times. This chain connects TRBV10-2 to TRBJ2-1; D unclear. The CDR3 runs to 14 residues. The germline gives CDR1 WSHSY, CDR2 SAAADI. V was trimmed by 7 bases and J by 0 bases, leaving 10 bases between them. The CDR3 spells CASIPESSYNEQFF. The CDR3 DNA reads TGCGCCAGCATCCCCGAGAGCTCCTACAATGAGCAGTTCTTC.